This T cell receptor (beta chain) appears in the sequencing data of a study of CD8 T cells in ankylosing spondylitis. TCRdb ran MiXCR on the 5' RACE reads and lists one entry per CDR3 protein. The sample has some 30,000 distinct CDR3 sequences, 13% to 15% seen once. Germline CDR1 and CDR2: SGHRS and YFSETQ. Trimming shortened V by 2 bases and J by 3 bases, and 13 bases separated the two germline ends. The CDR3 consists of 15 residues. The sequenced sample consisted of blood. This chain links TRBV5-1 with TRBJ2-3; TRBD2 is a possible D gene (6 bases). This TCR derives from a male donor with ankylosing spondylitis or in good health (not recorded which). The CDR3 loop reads CASSFQAGQTDTQYF. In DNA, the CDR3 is TGCGCCAGCAGCTTCCAGGCGGGGCAGACAGATACGCAGTATTTT.